What follows describes a single T cell receptor beta chain. The data were produced by immunoSEQ multiplex PCR, yet TCRdb's version contains in-frame clones alone and is incomplete. The data contain roughly 63,000 clones, approximately 82% of them singletons. V shed 6 bases and J 3 bases; nucleotides not matched to a gene: 16. CDR3 length: 17 amino acids. Germline-derived CDR1 and CDR2 are MDHEN and SYDVKM. This record comes from a study of identifying expanded T cells in peripheral blood. Sequencing input: blood. The TCR sequence derives from a person aged 18-70 years in good health. The rearrangement links TRBV28 to TRBJ2-7; 8 bases are a match to TRBD1. The CDR3 sequence: CASRGGQVSAKYYEQYF. CDR3 coding DNA: TGTGCCAGCAGGGGGGGACAGGTTAGCGCGAAGTACTACGAGCAGTACTTC. Looking up the rest from reference TRBV28 and TRBJ2-7 gives the full variable domain: DVKVTQSSRYLVKRTGEKVFLECVQDMDHENMFWYRQDPGLGLRLIYFSYDVKMKEKGDIPEGYSVSREKKERFSLILESASTNQTSMYLCASRGGQVSAKYYEQYFGPGTRLTVT.